Included here is one T cell receptor beta chain sequence, with context. These data belong to a study of blood T cell repertoires in COVID-19. Whole-study context: There were acute and convalescent COVID-19 samples, and they came from the United States, Italy and Spain. Nucleic acid was either cDNA or gDNA, and it came from T cells, B-cell-depleted T cells, or PBMCs.

Germline CDR1 is SGHNT and CDR2 is YYREEE (reference sequence). Trimming pared 4 bases from V and 4 bases from J, leaving 14 bases between. The CDR3 is 14 amino acids. How the authors handled the data: Estimation of nucleated cell counts was performed using reference gene primer amplification. Some clones are missing from TCRdb's copy, which holds only in-frame ones; the method was immunoSEQ multiplex PCR. V and J calls and clone size are given by that table; D and trimming were obtained from the DNA. The sample holds about 100,000 clones, approximately 79% seen once. The V call is TRBV5-4, the J call TRBJ1-2, with D possibly being TRBD1 (6 bases). Input material: peripheral blood. The sequence was collected from a woman older than 75 with active or convalescent COVID-19. CDR3 region: CASSPRGGVYGYTF. CDR3 in DNA: TGTGCCAGCAGCCCCCGTGGGGGCGTCTATGGCTACACCTTC.